The 5 T cell receptor beta chains reported below all come from one sample, sequenced in a study of T-cell memory formation after mild COVID-19. TCRdb processed the 5' RACE reads anew with MiXCR; each CDR3 protein has one entry. Among 150,000 to 200,000 distinct CDR3 sequences listed, 14% were seen once. The material sequenced was PBMCs or a T cell subset sorted from them (not recorded which). Receptor source: an adult woman who had mild COVID-19 (a few samples of this study predate the infection). Cell type and time point are not known.

This chain connects TRBV24-1 to TRBJ2-3; 11 bases are a match to TRBD1. CDR3 size: 16 residues. Germline V gene data show CDR1 as KGHDR and CDR2 as SFDVKD. With 4 bases clipped from V and 4 bases from J, the junction kept 6 bases outside the gene matches. CDR3 nucleotide sequence: TGTGCCACCAGTGAATCCCGGACAGGGGGCGCAGATACGCAGTATTTT. As protein: CATSESRTGGADTQYF.

The J gene is TRBJ2-5, the V gene TRBV7-9; D is uncertain. Trimming left V 0 bases short and J 3 bases short, with 5 bases between. CDR1 SEHNR and CDR2 FQNEAQ come from the germline V gene (reference sequence). This CDR3 has 13 amino acids. The CDR3 here is CASSLAPEETQYF. In nucleotides, the CDR3 is TGTGCCAGCAGCTTAGCGCCGGAAGAGACCCAGTACTTC.

This clonotype was recorded a few times. The chain joins TRBV15 to TRBJ2-5; D not certain. The germline V gene encodes CDR1 LNHNV and CDR2 YYDKDF (reference sequence). V was shortened by 5 bases and J by 1 base, with 8 bases between the two germline ends. The CDR3 has 13 residues. DNA of the CDR3: TGTGCCACCAGCTTTCGATTCCAAGAGACCCAGTACTTC. Translating gives CATSFRFQETQYF.

This clonotype was recorded a few times. The DNA is left out, because the CDR3 cannot be placed on it with certainty; the CDR3 is given as TCRdb lists it. The chain couples TRBV5-1 to TRBJ2-2. The germline CDR1 and CDR2 sequences are SGHRS and YFSETQ. Counting both end residues, the CDR3 totals 16 amino acids. CDR3 in amino acids: CASSLERVTTGELFFF.

This clonotype was observed at least ten times. The CDR3 nucleotides are TGCAGTGCTAGAGACCCCAGGGGCTCTCAAAACATTCAGTACTTC. Its protein is CSARDPRGSQNIQYF. This sequence joins TRBV20-1 and TRBJ2-4; TRBD1 might be the D (6 bases). This CDR3 has 15 amino acids. The germline CDR1 and CDR2 sequences are DFQATT and SNEGSKA (reference sequence). Trimming took off 0 bases at V and 5 bases at J, with 14 bases between the two ends.